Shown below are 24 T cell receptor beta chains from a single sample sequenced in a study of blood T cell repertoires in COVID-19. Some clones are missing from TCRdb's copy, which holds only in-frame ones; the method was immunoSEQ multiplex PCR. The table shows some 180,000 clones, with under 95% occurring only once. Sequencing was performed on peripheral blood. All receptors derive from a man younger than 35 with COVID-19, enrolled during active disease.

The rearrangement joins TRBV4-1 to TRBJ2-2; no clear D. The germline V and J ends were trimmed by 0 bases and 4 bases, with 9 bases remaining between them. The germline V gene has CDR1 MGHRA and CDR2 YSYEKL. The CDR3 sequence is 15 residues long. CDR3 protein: CASSQDIPPTGELFF. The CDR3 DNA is TGCGCCAGCAGCCAAGATATCCCCCCCACCGGGGAGCTGTTTTTT.

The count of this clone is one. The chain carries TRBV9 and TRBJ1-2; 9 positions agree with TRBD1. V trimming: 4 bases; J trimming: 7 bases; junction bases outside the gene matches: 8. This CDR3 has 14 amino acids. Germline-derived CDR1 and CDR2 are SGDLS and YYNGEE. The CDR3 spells CASSLWTGEIGYTF. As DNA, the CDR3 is TGTGCCAGCAGCCTTTGGACAGGGGAAATTGGCTACACCTTC.

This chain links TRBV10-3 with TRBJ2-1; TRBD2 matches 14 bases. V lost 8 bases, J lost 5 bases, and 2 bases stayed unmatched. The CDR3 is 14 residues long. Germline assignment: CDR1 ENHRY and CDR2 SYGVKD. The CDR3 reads CAIGLAGGNNEQFF. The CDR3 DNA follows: TGTGCCATCGGACTAGCGGGAGGAAACAATGAGCAGTTCTTC.

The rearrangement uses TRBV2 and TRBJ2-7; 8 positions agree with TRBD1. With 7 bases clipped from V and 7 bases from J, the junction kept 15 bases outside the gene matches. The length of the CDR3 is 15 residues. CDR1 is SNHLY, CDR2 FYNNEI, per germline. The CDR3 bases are TGTGCCAGCAAACCCCTGGACAGGGAATTGAGGGAGCAGTACTTC. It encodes CASKPLDRELREQYF.

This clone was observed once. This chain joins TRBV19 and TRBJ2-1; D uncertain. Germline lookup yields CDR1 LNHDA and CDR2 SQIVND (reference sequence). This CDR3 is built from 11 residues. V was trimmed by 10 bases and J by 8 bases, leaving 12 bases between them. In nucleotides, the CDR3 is TGTGCCACCCGAGGTGCGTATGAGCAGTTCTTC. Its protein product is CATRGAYEQFF.

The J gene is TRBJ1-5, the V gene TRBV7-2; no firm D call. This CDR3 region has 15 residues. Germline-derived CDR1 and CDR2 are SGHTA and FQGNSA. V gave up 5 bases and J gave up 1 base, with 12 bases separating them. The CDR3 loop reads CASSPGRGSNQPQHF. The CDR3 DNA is TGTGCCAGCAGCCCCGGTCGGGGAAGCAATCAGCCCCAGCATTTT. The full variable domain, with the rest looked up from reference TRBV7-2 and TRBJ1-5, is GAGVSQSPSNKVTEKGKDVELRCDPISGHTALYWYRQSLGQGLEFLIYFQGNSAPDKSGLPSDRFSAERTGGSVSTLTIQRTQQEDSAVYLCASSPGRGSNQPQHFGDGTRLSIL.

The CDR3 protein is CASSRSGSHNEQFF. The DNA for the CDR3 is TGTGCCAGCAGCCGTAGCGGGAGCCACAATGAGCAGTTCTTC. This chain connects TRBV9 to TRBJ2-1; 9 bases agree with TRBD2. The V gene's germline CDR1 is SGDLS and CDR2 YYNGEE. This CDR3 comprises 14 residues. V was pared by 4 bases and J by 5 bases, with 4 bases of the junction left unmatched.

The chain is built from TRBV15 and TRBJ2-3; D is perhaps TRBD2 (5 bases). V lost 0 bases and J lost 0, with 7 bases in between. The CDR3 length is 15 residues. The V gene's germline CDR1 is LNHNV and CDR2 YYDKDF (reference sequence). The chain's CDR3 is CATSRDWTSTDTQYF. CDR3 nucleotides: TGTGCCACCAGCAGAGATTGGACTAGCACAGATACGCAGTATTTT.

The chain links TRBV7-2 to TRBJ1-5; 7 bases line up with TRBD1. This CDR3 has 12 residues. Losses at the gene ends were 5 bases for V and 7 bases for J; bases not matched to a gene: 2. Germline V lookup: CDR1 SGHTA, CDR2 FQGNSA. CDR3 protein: CASSPGQQPQHF. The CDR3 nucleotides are TGTGCCAGCAGCCCGGGACAGCAGCCCCAGCATTTT. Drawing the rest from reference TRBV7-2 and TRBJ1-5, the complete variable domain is GAGVSQSPSNKVTEKGKDVELRCDPISGHTALYWYRQSLGQGLEFLIYFQGNSAPDKSGLPSDRFSAERTGGSVSTLTIQRTQQEDSAVYLCASSPGQQPQHFGDGTRLSIL.

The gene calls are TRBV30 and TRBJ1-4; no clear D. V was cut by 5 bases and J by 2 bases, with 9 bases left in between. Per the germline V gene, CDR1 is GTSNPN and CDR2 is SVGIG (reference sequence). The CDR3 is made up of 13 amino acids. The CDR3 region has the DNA TGTGCCTGGGCCCGAGGGACTAATGAAAAACTGTTTTTT. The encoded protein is CAWARGTNEKLFF.

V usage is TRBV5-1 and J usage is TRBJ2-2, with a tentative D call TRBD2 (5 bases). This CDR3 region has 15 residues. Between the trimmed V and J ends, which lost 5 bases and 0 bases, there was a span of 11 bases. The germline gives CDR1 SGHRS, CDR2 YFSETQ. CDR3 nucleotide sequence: TGCGCCAGCAGGCCCGGACTGGCGAACACCGGGGAGCTGTTTTTT. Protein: CASRPGLANTGELFF. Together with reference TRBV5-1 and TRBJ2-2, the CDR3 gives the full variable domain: KAGVTQTPRYLIKTRGQQVTLSCSPISGHRSVSWYQQTPGQGLQFLFEYFSETQRNKGNFPGRFSGRQFSNSRSEMNVSTLELGDSALYLCASRPGLANTGELFFGEGSRLTVL.

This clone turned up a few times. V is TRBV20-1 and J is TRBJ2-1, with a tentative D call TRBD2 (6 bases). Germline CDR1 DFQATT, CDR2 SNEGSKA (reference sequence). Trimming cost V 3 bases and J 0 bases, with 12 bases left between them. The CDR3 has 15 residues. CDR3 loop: CSASERASSYNEQFF. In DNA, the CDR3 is TGCAGTGCTAGTGAGCGGGCGAGCTCCTACAATGAGCAGTTCTTC.

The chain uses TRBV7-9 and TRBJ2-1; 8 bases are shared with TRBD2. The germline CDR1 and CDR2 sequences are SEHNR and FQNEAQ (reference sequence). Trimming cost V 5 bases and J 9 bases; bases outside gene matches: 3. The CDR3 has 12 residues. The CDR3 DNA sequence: TGTGCCAGCAGCCCCGCGGGGGGTGAGCAGTTCTTC. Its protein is CASSPAGGEQFF.

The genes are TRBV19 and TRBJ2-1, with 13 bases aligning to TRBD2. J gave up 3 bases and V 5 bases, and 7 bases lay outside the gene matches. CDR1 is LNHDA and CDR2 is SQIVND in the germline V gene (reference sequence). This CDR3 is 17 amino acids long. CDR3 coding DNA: TGTGCCAGTAGTGCTCTGGGACTAGCGGGACTCTACAATGAGCAGTTCTTC. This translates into CASSALGLAGLYNEQFF.

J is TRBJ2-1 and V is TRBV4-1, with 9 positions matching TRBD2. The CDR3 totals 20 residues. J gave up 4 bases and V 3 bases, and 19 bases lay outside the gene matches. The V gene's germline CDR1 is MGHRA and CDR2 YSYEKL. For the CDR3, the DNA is TGCGCCAGCAGCCAGGATTTCCGGGTCAGCGGGAGGACCTCTTACAATGAGCAGTTCTTC. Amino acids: CASSQDFRVSGRTSYNEQFF.

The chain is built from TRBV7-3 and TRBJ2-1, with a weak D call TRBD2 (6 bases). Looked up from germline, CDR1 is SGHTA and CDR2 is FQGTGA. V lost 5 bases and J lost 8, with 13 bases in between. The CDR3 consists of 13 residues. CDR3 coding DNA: TGTGCCAGCAGCACCCGACTAGTCCATGAGCAGTTCTTC. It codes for CASSTRLVHEQFF. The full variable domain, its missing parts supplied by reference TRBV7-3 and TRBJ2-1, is GAGVSQTPSNKVTEKGKYVELRCDPISGHTALYWYRQSLGQGPEFLIYFQGTGAADDSGLPNDRFFAVRPEGSVSTLKIQRTERGDSAVYLCASSTRLVHEQFFGPGTRLTVL.

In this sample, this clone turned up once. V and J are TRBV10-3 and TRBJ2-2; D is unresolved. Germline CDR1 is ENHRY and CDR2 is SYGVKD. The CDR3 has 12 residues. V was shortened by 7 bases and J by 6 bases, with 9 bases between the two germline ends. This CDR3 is CAIKLSAGELFF. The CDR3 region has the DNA TGTGCCATCAAGCTTTCGGCCGGGGAGCTGTTTTTT.

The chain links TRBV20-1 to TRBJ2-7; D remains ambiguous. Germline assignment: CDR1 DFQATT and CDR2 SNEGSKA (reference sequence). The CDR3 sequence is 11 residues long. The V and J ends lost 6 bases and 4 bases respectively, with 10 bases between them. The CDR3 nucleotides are TGCAGTGCCCTGATGAGATACGAGCAGTACTTC. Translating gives CSALMRYEQYF.

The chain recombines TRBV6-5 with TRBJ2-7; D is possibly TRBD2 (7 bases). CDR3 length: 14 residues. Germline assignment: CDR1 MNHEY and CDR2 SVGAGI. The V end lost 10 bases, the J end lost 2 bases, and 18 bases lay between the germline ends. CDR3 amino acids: CAIPEGGPTYEQYF. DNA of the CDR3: TGTGCCATCCCTGAGGGGGGGCCCACCTACGAGCAGTACTTC.

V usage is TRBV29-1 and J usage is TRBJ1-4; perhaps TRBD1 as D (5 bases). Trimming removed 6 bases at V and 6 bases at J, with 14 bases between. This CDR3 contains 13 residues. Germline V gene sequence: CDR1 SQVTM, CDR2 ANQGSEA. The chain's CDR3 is CSVDQGGDEKLFF. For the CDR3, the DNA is TGCAGCGTGGATCAGGGAGGAGATGAAAAACTGTTTTTT.

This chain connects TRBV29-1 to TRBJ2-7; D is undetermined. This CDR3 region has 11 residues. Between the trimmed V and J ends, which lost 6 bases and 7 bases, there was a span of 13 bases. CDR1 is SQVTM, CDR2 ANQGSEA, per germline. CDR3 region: CSVASTGEQYF. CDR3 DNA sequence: TGCAGCGTCGCCTCGACTGGGGAGCAGTACTTC.

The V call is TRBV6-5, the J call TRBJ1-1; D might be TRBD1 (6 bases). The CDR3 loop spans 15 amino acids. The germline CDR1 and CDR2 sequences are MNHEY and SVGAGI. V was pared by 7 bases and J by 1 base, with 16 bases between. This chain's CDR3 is CASKDEGHPNTEAFF. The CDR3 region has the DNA TGTGCCAGCAAGGACGAGGGACACCCGAACACTGAAGCTTTCTTT.

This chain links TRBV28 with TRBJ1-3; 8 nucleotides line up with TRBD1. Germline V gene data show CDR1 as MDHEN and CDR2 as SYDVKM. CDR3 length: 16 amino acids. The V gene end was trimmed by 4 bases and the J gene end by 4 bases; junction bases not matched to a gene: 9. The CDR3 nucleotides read TGTGCCAGCAGTTCATACAGGGGGGTCGGAGGAAACACCATATATTTT. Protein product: CASSSYRGVGGNTIYF.

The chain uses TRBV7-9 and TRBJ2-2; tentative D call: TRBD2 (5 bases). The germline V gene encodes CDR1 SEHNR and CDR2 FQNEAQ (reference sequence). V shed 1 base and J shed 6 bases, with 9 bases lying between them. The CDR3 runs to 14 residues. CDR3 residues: CASSLGSGSGELFF. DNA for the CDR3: TGTGCCAGCAGCTTAGGGAGCGGCTCCGGGGAGCTGTTTTTT.